One TCR beta chain is described in this entry. The sample originates from a study of CD8 T cells in Susac syndrome. Unmatched junction bases numbered 8, after V lost 7 bases and J lost 5 bases. Germline CDR1 SNHLY, CDR2 FYNNEI. CDR3 length: 15 residues. Random-hexamer reverse transcription was applied to 0.5 to 1 ug RNA. TCRdb fed the immunoSEQ multiplex PCR reads into MiXCR, producing one record per CDR3 protein. The sample holds roughly 120,000 distinct CDR3 sequences, about 95% seen once. The authors sequenced TCR beta from blood CD8+ and CD4+ T cells. The sequence derives from a human donor with multiple sclerosis. The chain combines TRBV2 with TRBJ2-5, with 12 bases identical to TRBD2. Sequences were obtained from CD4+ T cells from PBMCs. DNA for the CDR3: TGTGCCAGCATTTTGACTAGCGGGAGTGCTGAGACCCAGTACTTC. Its protein product is CASILTSGSAETQYF.